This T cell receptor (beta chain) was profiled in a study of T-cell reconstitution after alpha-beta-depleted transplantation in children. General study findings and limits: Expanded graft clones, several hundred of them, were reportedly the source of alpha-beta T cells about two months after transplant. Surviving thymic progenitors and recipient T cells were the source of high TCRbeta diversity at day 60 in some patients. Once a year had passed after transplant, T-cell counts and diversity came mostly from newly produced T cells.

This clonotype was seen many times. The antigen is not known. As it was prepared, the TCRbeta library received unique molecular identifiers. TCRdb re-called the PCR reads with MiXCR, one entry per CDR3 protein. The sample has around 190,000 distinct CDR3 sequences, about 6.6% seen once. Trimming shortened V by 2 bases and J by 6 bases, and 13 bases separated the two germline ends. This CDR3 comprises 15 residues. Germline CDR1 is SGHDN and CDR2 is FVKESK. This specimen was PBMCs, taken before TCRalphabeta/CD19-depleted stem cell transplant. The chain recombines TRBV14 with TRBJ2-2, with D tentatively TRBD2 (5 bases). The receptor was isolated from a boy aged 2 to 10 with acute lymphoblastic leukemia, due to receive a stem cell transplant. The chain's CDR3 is CASSQTRVEAGELFF. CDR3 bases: TGTGCCAGCAGCCAAACGAGGGTGGAGGCCGGGGAGCTGTTTTTT.